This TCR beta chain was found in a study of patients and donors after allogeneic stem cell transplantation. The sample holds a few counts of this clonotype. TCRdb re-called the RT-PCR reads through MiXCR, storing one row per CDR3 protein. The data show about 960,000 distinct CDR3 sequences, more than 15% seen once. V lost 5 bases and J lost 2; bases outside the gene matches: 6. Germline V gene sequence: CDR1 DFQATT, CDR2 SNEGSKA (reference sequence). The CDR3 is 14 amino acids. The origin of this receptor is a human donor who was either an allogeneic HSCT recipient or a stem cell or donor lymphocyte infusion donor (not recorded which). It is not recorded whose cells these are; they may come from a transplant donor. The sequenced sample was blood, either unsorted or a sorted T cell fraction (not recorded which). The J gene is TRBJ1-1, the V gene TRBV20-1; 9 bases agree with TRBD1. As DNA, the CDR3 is TGCAGTGCTCGACTTACAGGGGGCAACACTGAAGCTTTCTTT. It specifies CSARLTGGNTEAFF.